This T cell receptor beta chain was sequenced during a study of T cells after yellow fever vaccination. Study-level information: Libraries from low-cell-number fractions were prepared with the SMART-Seq v4 Ultra Low Input RNA kit.

This clonotype was seen many times. The authors made TCR cDNA by 5'RACE template switching, adding a universal primer site and UMIs. Each CDR3 protein is one row after TCRdb ran MiXCR on the 5' RACE reads. The table has 350,000 to 550,000 distinct CDR3 sequences, 15% to 20% seen once. Germline CDR1 and CDR2: ENHRY and SYGVKD. This CDR3 spans 18 amino acids. The V gene lost 0 bases and the J gene lost 0 bases, with 12 bases spanning the gap. The sequenced sample was PBMCs, obtained before the yellow fever booster vaccination. The chain is built from TRBV10-3 and TRBJ2-6; no firm D call. This TCR was recovered from a young man who received the YFV17D yellow fever vaccine. CDR3 residues: CAISESVRSPSGANVLTF. In nucleotides, the CDR3 is TGTGCCATCAGTGAGTCGGTCAGGTCCCCCTCTGGGGCCAACGTCCTGACTTTC.